Below are 19 T cell receptor beta chains sequenced from a single sample in a study of T cells after yellow fever vaccination. Each CDR3 protein gets one entry after TCRdb re-called the 5' RACE reads with MiXCR. Among around 180,000 distinct CDR3 sequences listed, 6.2% were seen once. The sequencing used CD4+ T cells sorted from PBMCs, collected on the day of the first yellow fever vaccination. The receptors shown here come from a man aged 18 to 29 who received the YFV17D yellow fever vaccine.

This clonotype was detected many times. The chain has TRBV6-1 and TRBJ1-5, with a weak D call TRBD1 (6 bases). The CDR3 consists of 15 residues. Trimming took off 5 bases at V and 1 base at J, with 12 bases between the two ends. Per germline, CDR1 MNHNS and CDR2 SASEGT. The DNA for the CDR3 is TGTGCCAGCAGTCCCACAGGGAGGAGCAATCAGCCCCAGCATTTT. It is translated as CASSPTGRSNQPQHF.

In its sample, this clonotype was seen many times. This chain links TRBV6-5 with TRBJ2-7; 7 positions agree with TRBD1. The CDR3 covers 14 residues. With 6 bases clipped from V and 3 bases from J, the junction kept 8 bases outside the gene matches. The germline CDR1 and CDR2 sequences are MNHEY and SVGAGI. The DNA of the CDR3 is TGTGCCAGCAGGGCAACGGGACAGAACTACGAGCAGTACTTC. Its protein product is CASRATGQNYEQYF.

This clonotype was observed many times. This rearrangement joins TRBV7-8 to TRBJ2-5; possible D gene TRBD2, 5 bases. This CDR3 contains 13 residues. The V end was cut by 2 bases, the J end by 3 bases, with 7 bases between. CDR1 and CDR2 from the germline V gene are SGHVS and FQNEAQ. CDR3 DNA: TGTGCCAGCAGCTTACGGACTGAAGAGACCCAGTACTTC. This codes for CASSLRTEETQYF.

The chain is built from TRBV3-1 and TRBJ2-3, with D possibly matching TRBD2 (5 bases). The CDR3 extends over 17 amino acids. Germline V CDR1 and CDR2: LGHDT, YNNKEL (reference sequence). V was trimmed by 3 bases and J by 0 bases, leaving 16 bases between them. The CDR3 DNA reads TGTGCCAGCAGCCATTGGGGTAGCGAGGCTAGCACAGATACGCAGTATTTT. As protein: CASSHWGSEASTDTQYF.

This clonotype showed up just a few times. This chain joins TRBV4-2 and TRBJ2-5; perhaps D is TRBD1 or TRBD2 (5 bases each). Germline V gives CDR1 LGHNA, CDR2 YNFKEQ. V lost 0 bases, J lost 1 base, and 12 bases lay in between. CDR3 length: 16 residues. CDR3 sequence: CASSQDHGTAQETQYF. The CDR3 coding sequence is TGTGCCAGCAGCCAAGATCACGGGACGGCCCAAGAGACCCAGTACTTC.

This clonotype was recorded at least ten times. This chain uses TRBV11-2 with TRBJ2-7; TRBD2 might be the D (6 bases). Trimming left V 4 bases short and J 0 bases short, with 13 bases between. Germline assignment: CDR1 SGHAT and CDR2 FQNNGV. CDR3 length: 15 residues. The CDR3 loop is CASSSLAGRSYEQYF. The CDR3 DNA reads as TGTGCCAGCAGCTCCCTCGCGGGGCGCTCCTACGAGCAGTACTTC.

The table lists this clonotype with many counts. The chain links TRBV7-2 to TRBJ2-5; D call uncertain. The germline CDR1 and CDR2 sequences are SGHTA and FQGNSA. The V end lost 4 bases, the J end lost 5 bases, and 8 bases lay between the germline ends. The CDR3 sequence is 12 residues long. The CDR3: CASSSRAETQYF. For the CDR3, the DNA is TGTGCCAGCAGCTCAAGGGCGGAGACCCAGTACTTC.

CDR3 region: CASSLSLTGGTDTQYF. In DNA form, the CDR3 reads TGTGCCAGCAGCTTAAGCCTCACAGGAGGCACAGATACGCAGTATTTT. This chain connects TRBV7-9 to TRBJ2-3; TRBD1 might be the D (5 bases). V was cut by 2 bases and J by 1 base, with 13 bases left in between. The germline V gene encodes CDR1 SEHNR and CDR2 FQNEAQ (reference sequence). This CDR3 is 16 amino acids long.

This clonotype was seen ten or more times. The chain employs TRBV5-1 and TRBJ1-1; perhaps TRBD1 as D (6 bases). Germline CDR1 and CDR2: SGHRS and YFSETQ. The V and J ends lost 7 bases and 4 bases respectively, with 17 bases between them. The CDR3 contains 14 residues. CDR3 in amino acids: CASGLDSPFTEAFF. CDR3 bases: TGCGCCAGCGGCCTGGACAGCCCTTTCACTGAAGCTTTCTTT. Combining the CDR3 with reference TRBV5-1 and TRBJ1-1 gives the whole variable domain KAGVTQTPRYLIKTRGQQVTLSCSPISGHRSVSWYQQTPGQGLQFLFEYFSETQRNKGNFPGRFSGRQFSNSRSEMNVSTLELGDSALYLCASGLDSPFTEAFFGQGTRLTVV.

There are many counts of this clonotype. The gene calls are TRBV9 and TRBJ2-3, with TRBD1 as a possible D gene (6 bases). CDR1 SGDLS and CDR2 YYNGEE come from the germline V gene. V was cut by 4 bases and J by 4 bases, with 13 bases left in between. The CDR3 has 14 residues. In DNA form, the CDR3 reads TGTGCCAGCAGCCGCCGACAGGATGCAGATACGCAGTATTTT. Its translation: CASSRRQDADTQYF.

The chain combines TRBV18 with TRBJ1-2; perhaps TRBD1 as D (5 bases). Per the germline V gene, CDR1 is KGHSH and CDR2 is LQKENI. This CDR3 is built from 15 residues. Trimming took off 0 bases at V and 2 bases at J, with 10 bases between the two ends. As DNA, the CDR3 is TGTGCCAGCTCACCACCGGCCAGGGAGAACTATGGCTACACCTTC. Protein product: CASSPPARENYGYTF.

This clonotype was picked up many times. This chain connects TRBV7-2 to TRBJ2-3, with 10 bases fitting TRBD1. V was clipped by 4 bases and J by 7 bases; unmatched bases: 8. The CDR3 has 15 amino acids. The germline V gene encodes CDR1 SGHTA and CDR2 FQGNSA. DNA of the CDR3: TGTGCCAGCAGCTCTCTCCGGGACAGGGGATATACGCAGTATTTT. It encodes CASSSLRDRGYTQYF.

This clonotype was found a few times. J is TRBJ1-2 and V is TRBV19, with 8 bases fitting TRBD1. CDR3 length: 15 residues. V trimming: 8 bases; J trimming: 8 bases; junction bases outside the gene matches: 16. CDR1 and CDR2 (germline): LNHDA, SQIVND (reference sequence). The CDR3 is CASRTSDREGQGYTF. The CDR3 nucleotides read TGTGCCAGTCGAACGTCGGACAGGGAAGGGCAGGGCTACACCTTC.

V and J are TRBV7-2 and TRBJ1-5, with TRBD1 identical over 9 bases. CDR1 is SGHTA, CDR2 FQGNSA, per germline. V lost 5 bases and J lost 5; bases outside the gene matches: 4. This CDR3 comprises 14 residues. The CDR3 spells CASSIYRGHQPQHF. In DNA form, the CDR3 reads TGTGCCAGCAGCATCTACAGGGGGCATCAGCCCCAGCATTTT.

This clonotype occurred many times. V gene TRBV7-6 combines with J gene TRBJ2-2; 7 bases line up with TRBD2. The CDR3 totals 17 residues. Germline V CDR1 and CDR2: SGHVS, FNYEAQ. With V trimmed by 3 bases and J by 1 base, 8 bases remained unmatched. The CDR3 region is CASSFREAGENTGELFF. The DNA of the CDR3 is TGTGCCAGCAGCTTTAGAGAGGCGGGGGAGAACACCGGGGAGCTGTTTTTT.

This chain connects TRBV7-2 to TRBJ2-7; possibly TRBD1 for D (5 bases). CDR1 is SGHTA, CDR2 FQGNSA, per germline. V dropped 3 bases and J dropped 4 bases, with 19 bases sitting between them. This CDR3 comprises 16 residues. The CDR3 DNA reads as TGTGCCAGCAGCTTTACTCCCAGGGCAGGGCCGTACGAGCAGTACTTC. Translating it yields CASSFTPRAGPYEQYF.

The rearrangement links TRBV11-2 to TRBJ1-3; unclear D gene. CDR1 and CDR2 from the germline V gene are SGHAT and FQNNGV. Deletions cut 8 bases from V and 2 bases from J, with 7 bases between. CDR3 size: 12 residues. The DNA of the CDR3 is TGTGCCAGCCGGAGCCCTGGAAACACCATATATTTT. Protein sequence: CASRSPGNTIYF.

This clonotype has ten or more counts. The J gene is TRBJ1-6, the V gene TRBV4-2; the D is unclear. This CDR3 comprises 14 residues. Per germline, CDR1 LGHNA and CDR2 YNFKEQ. V was clipped by 0 bases and J by 7 bases, with 7 bases between them. CDR3 sequence reads: CASSQEIGNSPLHF. For the CDR3, the DNA is TGTGCCAGCAGCCAAGAGATCGGGAATTCACCCCTCCACTTT.

There are many counts of this clonotype. Written as DNA, the CDR3 is TGCAGCGTTGAGAGCTCCTACAATGAGCAGTTCTTC. Residues: CSVESSYNEQFF. The V call is TRBV29-1, the J call TRBJ2-1; D unclear. CDR1 and CDR2 from the germline V gene are SQVTM and ANQGSEA. The CDR3 has 12 residues. Trimming shortened V by 3 bases and J by 0 bases, and 3 bases separated the two germline ends.